Each of the 25 T cell receptor beta chains below was sequenced from the same sample in a study of T cell repertoires in ileal Crohn's disease. Sequencing used immunoSEQ multiplex PCR; TCRdb keeps in-frame clones, though not all of them. The profile shows about a thousand clones, about 80% of them singletons. What was sequenced was ileal tissue. The receptors originated from an adult with Crohn's disease.

This rearrangement joins TRBV28 to TRBJ1-6; 9 bases match TRBD1. V lost 7 bases and J lost 7; bases outside the gene matches: 5. CDR1 and CDR2 from the germline V gene are MDHEN and SYDVKM. This CDR3 region has 14 residues. The CDR3 protein is CASKITGGNSPLHF. The CDR3, as DNA: TGTGCCAGCAAAATCACAGGGGGCAATTCACCCCTCCACTTT.

This clone was seen a few times. The genes are TRBV27 and TRBJ2-3; D may be TRBD2 (7 bases). CDR1 MNHEY and CDR2 SMNVEV come from the germline V gene (reference sequence). The CDR3 spans 15 residues. With 5 bases removed from V and 0 bases from J, the gap between germline ends came to 12 bases. In nucleotides, the CDR3 is TGTGCCAGCAGTCTTGGGGGGGCCAGCACAGATACGCAGTATTTT. This encodes CASSLGGASTDTQYF.

This clone was recorded once. The chain links TRBV7-8 to TRBJ1-2, with 7 bases that match TRBD1. The germline V gene has CDR1 SGHVS and CDR2 FQNEAQ. There are 16 residues in the CDR3. V was clipped by 5 bases and J by 2 bases; unmatched bases: 11. CDR3 in DNA: TGTGCCAGCAGCCGGACCTCCGGGACAGTAAACTATGGCTACACCTTC. This codes for CASSRTSGTVNYGYTF. Full variable domain (rest looked up from reference TRBV7-8 and TRBJ1-2): GAGVSQSPRYKVAKRGQDVALRCDPISGHVSLFWYQQALGQGPEFLTYFQNEAQLDKSGLPSDRFFAERPEGSVSTLKIQRTQQEDSAVYLCASSRTSGTVNYGYTFGSGTRLTVV.

The chain links TRBV28 to TRBJ2-5; tentatively, D is TRBD2 (6 bases). V was cut by 6 bases and J by 5 bases, with 19 bases left in between. This CDR3 is built from 15 residues. Germline-derived CDR1 and CDR2 are MDHEN and SYDVKM. CDR3 loop: CASRTGELQVETQYF. As DNA, the CDR3 is TGTGCCAGCAGAACGGGGGAATTACAAGTGGAGACCCAGTACTTC.

This chain joins TRBV19 and TRBJ2-1, with 11 bases aligning to TRBD2. This CDR3 spans 19 amino acids. CDR1 is LNHDA and CDR2 is SQIVND in the germline V gene (reference sequence). With V trimmed by 4 bases and J by 6 bases, 17 bases remained unmatched. CDR3 region: CASSRGSRLAGGNLNEQFF. CDR3 coding DNA: TGTGCCAGTAGTAGAGGGTCTCGTCTAGCGGGGGGTAATCTCAATGAGCAGTTCTTC.

The chain joins TRBV15 to TRBJ1-2; D is possibly TRBD1 (6 bases). Trimming shortened V by 4 bases and J by 2 bases, and 11 bases separated the two germline ends. CDR3 length: 14 amino acids. Germline V gene data show CDR1 as LNHNV and CDR2 as YYDKDF (reference sequence). The CDR3 coding sequence is TGTGCCACCAGCAAGGGACACATCAACTATGGCTACACCTTC. Translating it yields CATSKGHINYGYTF.

This chain connects TRBV11-3 to TRBJ2-2; 8 bases match TRBD2. Per the germline V gene, CDR1 is SGHNT and CDR2 is YENEEA. V was pared by 5 bases and J by 2 bases, with 13 bases of the junction left unmatched. The CDR3 is made up of 18 amino acids. CDR3 in DNA: TGTGCCAGCAGCACTAGTTCGGCGGGGGGCCAAAACACCGGGGAGCTGTTTTTT. Protein: CASSTSSAGGQNTGELFF.

V usage is TRBV6-1 and J usage is TRBJ1-1, with 7 bases identical to TRBD1. In germline, CDR1 is MNHNS, CDR2 SASEGT. The V gene end was trimmed by 6 bases and the J gene end by 0 bases; junction bases not matched to a gene: 4. The CDR3 runs 14 residues. In DNA form, the CDR3 reads TGTGCCAGCAGACTCCAGGGGGTGAACACTGAAGCTTTCTTT. It yields the protein CASRLQGVNTEAFF.

This clone was detected once. The chain joins TRBV5-4 to TRBJ2-1, with TRBD2 matching over 11 bases. The germline CDR1 and CDR2 sequences are SGHNT and YYREEE (reference sequence). Losses at the gene ends were 4 bases for V and 3 bases for J; bases not matched to a gene: 3. This CDR3 has 15 residues. The DNA of the CDR3 is TGTGCCAGCAGCCCGGGACTAGCGGACTACAATGAGCAGTTCTTC. Residues: CASSPGLADYNEQFF.

This rearrangement joins TRBV7-8 to TRBJ1-4, with a weak D call TRBD1 (6 bases). In germline, CDR1 is SGHVS, CDR2 FQNEAQ. V lost 1 base, J lost 8 bases, and 23 bases lay in between. The CDR3 length is 18 residues. CDR3 in amino acids: CASSLVGPYGTSMEKLFF. The CDR3 DNA follows: TGTGCCAGCAGCTTAGTCGGTCCCTACGGGACAAGCATGGAAAAACTGTTTTTT.

CDR3 protein: CASSLERIHNEQFF. The CDR3 DNA sequence: TGTGCCAGCAGCTTGGAGCGTATCCACAATGAGCAGTTCTTC. The chain employs TRBV7-2 and TRBJ2-1; D remains unclear. CDR1 SGHTA and CDR2 FQGNSA come from the germline V gene. There are 14 residues in the CDR3. V was pared by 3 bases and J by 5 bases, with 11 bases between.

About this clone itself: One junction end disagrees with the germline gene, perhaps due to a read error. The V gene is TRBV11-1, the J gene TRBJ1-6; D is unclear. From germline, CDR1 is SGHAT and CDR2 FQDESV (reference sequence). The CDR3 extends over 15 amino acids. The CDR3 region is CASTLSPMRNSPLHF. As DNA, the CDR3 is TGTGCCAGCACCTTATCACCGATGAGAAATTCACCCCTCCACTTT. Drawing the rest from reference TRBV11-1 and TRBJ1-6, the complete variable domain is EAEVAQSPRYKITEKSQAVAFWCDPISGHATLYWYRQILGQGPELLVQFQDESVVDDSQLPKDRFSAERLKGVDSTLKIQPAELGDSAMYLCASTLSPMRNSPLHFGNGTRLTVT.

This sequence joins TRBV2 and TRBJ1-1, with 9 bases identical to TRBD1. The CDR3 is made up of 15 amino acids. Germline V gene lookup returns CDR1 SNHLY and CDR2 FYNNEI. Trimming removed 8 bases from V and 2 bases from J; junction bases left unmatched: 9. The CDR3 sequence is CASRGRTGENTEAFF. The CDR3 DNA follows: TGTGCCAGCCGAGGCCGGACAGGGGAAAACACTGAAGCTTTCTTT. Full variable domain (missing parts from reference TRBV2 and TRBJ1-1): EPEVTQTPSHQVTQMGQEVILRCVPISNHLYFYWYRQILGQKVEFLVSFYNNEISEKSEIFDDQFSVERPDGSNFTLKIRSTKLEDSAMYFCASRGRTGENTEAFFGQGTRLTVV.

V and J are TRBV11-3 and TRBJ2-7, with D unclear. The V gene's germline CDR1 is SGHNT and CDR2 YENEEA. CDR3 length equals 13 residues. Trimming removed 5 bases from V and 6 bases from J, with 14 bases in between. CDR3 residues: CASSPTTYGEQYF. CDR3 DNA sequence: TGTGCCAGCAGCCCGACAACCTACGGCGAGCAGTACTTC.

This sequence joins TRBV6-5 and TRBJ1-6; 8 bases are shared with TRBD1. This CDR3 has 16 amino acids. CDR1 and CDR2 (germline): MNHEY, SVGAGI. V lost 2 bases and J lost 7; bases outside the gene matches: 7. The CDR3 loop is CASSYAGTGENSPLHF. In DNA, the CDR3 is TGTGCCAGCAGTTACGCCGGGACAGGCGAAAATTCACCCCTCCACTTT.

This sequence joins TRBV5-1 and TRBJ1-2; D may be TRBD1 (6 bases). The V end was cut by 4 bases, the J end by 7 bases, with 20 bases between. This CDR3 spans 15 amino acids. Germline V gene data show CDR1 as SGHRS and CDR2 as YFSETQ. The CDR3 DNA is TGCGCCAGCAGCAGCGACCCAGGTTTAGGGGGTGGCTACACCTTC. Its protein product is CASSSDPGLGGGYTF.

This clone has just one count. V gene TRBV5-4 combines with J gene TRBJ1-1; D is uncertain. Trimming pared 1 base from V and 3 bases from J, leaving 10 bases between. From germline, CDR1 is SGHNT and CDR2 YYREEE (reference sequence). This CDR3 has 14 amino acids. CDR3 amino acids: CASSLSLRDTEAFF. For the CDR3, the DNA is TGTGCCAGCAGCTTGAGCTTAAGAGACACTGAAGCTTTCTTT. Looking up the rest from reference TRBV5-4 and TRBJ1-1 gives the full variable domain: ETGVTQSPTHLIKTRGQQVTLRCSSQSGHNTVSWYQQALGQGPQFIFQYYREEENGRGNFPPRFSGLQFPNYSSELNVNALELDDSALYLCASSLSLRDTEAFFGQGTRLTVV.

The chain uses TRBV6-4 and TRBJ2-7, with 8 bases lining up with TRBD2. Per the germline V gene, CDR1 is MRHNA and CDR2 is SNTAGT. CDR3 length equals 15 residues. Trimming took 3 bases from V and 3 from J; bases not matched to a gene: 7. The CDR3 region is CASSETGGGNYEQYF. The CDR3 nucleotides are TGTGCCAGCAGTGAAACGGGCGGGGGGAACTACGAGCAGTACTTC.

This rearrangement joins TRBV5-4 to TRBJ1-1; possible D gene TRBD1, 6 bases. CDR3 size: 15 residues. Germline CDR1 and CDR2: SGHNT and YYREEE (reference sequence). V gave up 4 bases and J gave up 3 bases, with 16 bases separating them. For the CDR3, the DNA is TGTGCCAGCAGCCTTGATAGGGGGTGGGACACTGAAGCTTTCTTT. It translates to CASSLDRGWDTEAFF.

CDR3 loop: CASSREVAGGAGYGYTF. The CDR3 DNA reads TGTGCCAGCAGTAGAGAGGTCGCAGGGGGCGCCGGCTATGGCTACACCTTC. The rearrangement joins TRBV11-3 to TRBJ1-2, with TRBD1 identical over 8 bases. J gave up 4 bases and V 6 bases, and 16 bases lay outside the gene matches. Per germline, CDR1 SGHNT and CDR2 YENEEA. This CDR3 contains 17 residues.

The chain uses TRBV18 and TRBJ2-7; a possible D gene is TRBD1 (6 bases). The V gene lost 3 bases and the J gene lost 5 bases, with 11 bases spanning the gap. This CDR3 has 13 residues. Germline V gene lookup returns CDR1 KGHSH and CDR2 LQKENI. CDR3 sequence (DNA): TGTGCCAGCTCACCTACAGGGTACAACGAGCAGTACTTC. As protein: CASSPTGYNEQYF.

This clone was counted only a few times. This rearrangement joins TRBV11-2 to TRBJ1-4, with D possibly being TRBD1 (5 bases). V lost 5 bases, J lost 8 bases, and 15 bases lay in between. The germline CDR1 and CDR2 sequences are SGHAT and FQNNGV. The CDR3 extends over 14 amino acids. CDR3 region: CASSPQGEREKLFF. CDR3 bases: TGTGCCAGCAGCCCCCAGGGCGAGAGGGAAAAACTGTTTTTT.

The chain uses TRBV29-1 and TRBJ2-7; D perhaps matches TRBD2 (6 bases). The CDR3 is made up of 14 amino acids. Germline CDR1 and CDR2: SQVTM and ANQGSEA. V was shortened by 7 bases and J by 1 base, with 17 bases between the two germline ends. The CDR3 reads CSAGNPGGSYEQYF. The CDR3 DNA reads as TGCAGCGCAGGAAACCCCGGGGGTTCCTACGAGCAGTACTTC.

This clone occurred once. V usage is TRBV5-1 and J usage is TRBJ1-1; TRBD1 is a possible D gene (5 bases). Germline V lookup: CDR1 SGHRS, CDR2 YFSETQ. The V end lost 5 bases, the J end lost 1 base, and 15 bases lay between the germline ends. This CDR3 contains 15 residues. CDR3 sequence (DNA): TGCGCCAGCAGTCTCTCGGCAGGGCCGAACACTGAAGCTTTCTTT. It translates to CASSLSAGPNTEAFF. The full variable domain, completed using reference TRBV5-1 and TRBJ1-1, is KAGVTQTPRYLIKTRGQQVTLSCSPISGHRSVSWYQQTPGQGLQFLFEYFSETQRNKGNFPGRFSGRQFSNSRSEMNVSTLELGDSALYLCASSLSAGPNTEAFFGQGTRLTVV.

This sequence joins TRBV19 and TRBJ2-2, with a weak D call TRBD2 (7 bases). The germline V gene has CDR1 LNHDA and CDR2 SQIVND (reference sequence). The CDR3 consists of 17 residues. V gave up 5 bases and J gave up 4 bases, with 20 bases separating them. CDR3 region: CASSFSRGAPGTGELFF. The CDR3, as DNA: TGTGCCAGTAGTTTCTCTCGGGGGGCCCCAGGCACCGGGGAGCTGTTTTTT. The full variable domain, with the rest looked up from reference TRBV19 and TRBJ2-2, is DGGITQSPKYLFRKEGQNVTLSCEQNLNHDAMYWYRQDPGQGLRLIYYSQIVNDFQKGDIAEGYSVSREKKESFPLTVTSAQKNPTAFYLCASSFSRGAPGTGELFFGEGSRLTVL.